The present T cell receptor beta chain was sequenced within a study of shared clonotypes between healthy human individuals. Looking at the study overall: Samples came from a couple of female and a few male donors aged 18 to 49. Overall study results and limits: Genetic and exposure-history diversity was limited by the few donors. Generally, naive subsets came out with larger estimated richness than memory subsets.

Adult donors, all healthy and HIV-negative, had no recent acute infections or vaccinations. As concerns this clone: Antigen: not known.

Germline loops: CDR1 SGHDT, CDR2 YYEEEE. The CDR3 extends over 17 amino acids. Unmatched junction bases numbered 7, after V lost 3 bases and J lost 0 bases. Assay used: immunoSEQ multiplex PCR; TCRdb lists only in-frame clones, some missing. Of about 1 million clones listed, around 75% are singletons. Sequenced: memory CD4+ T cells sorted from blood. Indicated subset: CD45RA-negative fraction. The J gene is TRBJ2-7, the V gene TRBV5-6, with 12 nucleotides matching TRBD2. The receptor's source is a man between 18 and 29 years old in good health. The CDR3 reads CASSSWTSGTSSYEQYF. In nucleotides, the CDR3 is TGTGCCAGCAGCTCTTGGACTAGCGGGACTAGCTCCTACGAGCAGTACTTC.